The 28 T cell receptor beta chains given below trace back to one sample, sequenced in a study of blood T cell repertoires in COVID-19. Measured with immunoSEQ multiplex PCR; TCRdb has only the in-frame clones, and not every one. The table shows about 480,000 clones, with roughly nine tenths occurring only once. Sample: peripheral blood. The receptors were sampled from a young man with COVID-19, enrolled during active disease.

This clone came up a few times. This sequence joins TRBV5-4 and TRBJ2-7, with D unresolved. V was cut by 2 bases and J by 2 bases, with 8 bases left in between. CDR1 is SGHNT and CDR2 is YYREEE in the germline V gene (reference sequence). The CDR3 extends over 13 amino acids. The CDR3 reads CASSFESTYEQYF. In DNA, the CDR3 is TGTGCCAGCAGCTTCGAGTCGACCTACGAGCAGTACTTC. The variable domain in full, with the rest retrieved from reference TRBV5-4 and TRBJ2-7, is ETGVTQSPTHLIKTRGQQVTLRCSSQSGHNTVSWYQQALGQGPQFIFQYYREEENGRGNFPPRFSGLQFPNYSSELNVNALELDDSALYLCASSFESTYEQYFGPGTRLTVT.

The chain has TRBV25-1 and TRBJ2-5; 9 nucleotides match TRBD1. V trimming: 4 bases; J trimming: 2 bases; junction bases outside the gene matches: 2. Germline V gene lookup returns CDR1 MGHDK and CDR2 SYGVNS. The CDR3 has 14 residues. The CDR3 bases are TGTGCCAGCAGTGCGGGACAGGGTCAAGAGACCCAGTACTTC. Its protein product is CASSAGQGQETQYF.

The rearrangement links TRBV30 to TRBJ2-2, with 13 bases fitting TRBD2. Unmatched junction bases numbered 3, after V lost 2 bases and J lost 6 bases. Per germline, CDR1 GTSNPN and CDR2 SVGIG (reference sequence). The length of the CDR3 is 15 residues. In DNA form, the CDR3 reads TGTGCCTGGAGTCCTACTAGCGGGAGGGCCGGGGAGCTGTTTTTT. Translated, it gives CAWSPTSGRAGELFF.

This sequence joins TRBV5-1 and TRBJ2-5, with a tentative D call TRBD1 (5 bases). Germline-derived CDR1 and CDR2 are SGHRS and YFSETQ. The germline V and J ends were trimmed by 2 bases and 5 bases, with 19 bases remaining between them. The CDR3 consists of 16 residues. The CDR3 nucleotides are TGCGCCAGCAGCTTCCTGACAAGGGGCCATACGGAGACCCAGTACTTC. It translates to CASSFLTRGHTETQYF. Full variable domain (outside the CDR3, taken from reference TRBV5-1 and TRBJ2-5): KAGVTQTPRYLIKTRGQQVTLSCSPISGHRSVSWYQQTPGQGLQFLFEYFSETQRNKGNFPGRFSGRQFSNSRSEMNVSTLELGDSALYLCASSFLTRGHTETQYFGPGTRLLVL.

The chain recombines TRBV19 with TRBJ2-3; 7 nucleotides align to TRBD2. Germline V CDR1 and CDR2: LNHDA, SQIVND (reference sequence). J lost 0 bases, V lost 0 bases, and 15 bases had no gene match. CDR3 length: 20 amino acids. The CDR3 here is CASSIDPPSGGWVSTDTQYF. For the CDR3, the DNA is TGTGCCAGTAGTATAGATCCTCCTAGCGGAGGATGGGTAAGCACAGATACGCAGTATTTT.

The chain uses TRBV11-2 and TRBJ2-7; TRBD2 is a possible D gene (6 bases). The CDR3 is made up of 14 amino acids. CDR1 is SGHAT, CDR2 FQNNGV, per germline. V was cut by 5 bases and J by 6 bases, with 17 bases left in between. Written as DNA, the CDR3 is TGTGCCAGCAGCCAACCCCGGGACTTCTCCGAGCAGTACTTC. Translated: CASSQPRDFSEQYF.

The rearrangement joins TRBV2 to TRBJ1-1; no clear D gene. The CDR3 has 14 amino acids. Trimming took off 2 bases at V and 0 bases at J, with 7 bases between the two ends. Per germline, CDR1 SNHLY and CDR2 FYNNEI. The CDR3 loop is CASSERVVNTEAFF. CDR3 bases: TGTGCCAGCAGTGAAAGAGTGGTGAACACTGAAGCTTTCTTT.

The rearrangement joins TRBV7-2 to TRBJ1-2, with TRBD1 matching over 8 bases. Unmatched junction bases numbered 12, after V lost 5 bases and J lost 4 bases. The CDR3 totals 16 residues. Germline V gene data show CDR1 as SGHTA and CDR2 as FQGNSA. The CDR3 region is CASSPGQAELVYGYTF. The CDR3 region has the DNA TGTGCCAGCAGCCCGGGACAGGCCGAGCTTGTCTATGGCTACACCTTC.

V gene TRBV21-1 combines with J gene TRBJ2-7; the D call TRBD1 from the table was never checked on the DNA. TRBV21-1 is designated a pseudogene. This CDR3 spans 15 amino acids. In DNA, the CDR3 is TGTGCCAGCGGGAGGGGGACAGGGGTCCCCTACGAGCAGTACTTC. It translates to CASGRGTGVPYEQYF.

This clone was seen more than once but under ten times. The J gene is TRBJ1-1, the V gene TRBV3-1 (or the pseudogene TRBV3-2); D possibly corresponds to TRBD1 (5 bases). This CDR3 is 13 amino acids long. CDR1 and CDR2 (germline): LGHDT, YNNKEL (reference sequence). The V end was cut by 4 bases, the J end by 1 base, with 7 bases between. The CDR3 DNA follows: TGTGCCAGCAGCCTAGGACAGAACACTGAAGCTTTCTTT. It encodes CASSLGQNTEAFF.

The genes are TRBV5-4 and TRBJ1-1; no reliable D call. Trimming stripped 2 bases from V and 3 bases from J, with 8 bases between. CDR1 is SGHNT and CDR2 is YYREEE in the germline V gene (reference sequence). The CDR3 extends over 13 amino acids. This CDR3 reads CASSFGTDTEAFF. CDR3 DNA: TGTGCCAGCAGCTTCGGTACGGACACTGAAGCTTTCTTT.

This chain uses TRBV10-3 with TRBJ1-3, with unresolved D. The length of the CDR3 is 14 residues. Trimming removed 4 bases from V and 0 bases from J, with 7 bases in between. CDR1 is ENHRY, CDR2 SYGVKD, per germline. The CDR3 is CAISGAHSGNTIYF. CDR3 nucleotides: TGTGCCATCAGTGGGGCCCACTCTGGAAACACCATATATTTT.

This clone was picked up one time. V and J are TRBV5-1 and TRBJ2-2, with TRBD1 matching 11 bases. The germline V gene encodes CDR1 SGHRS and CDR2 YFSETQ. The junction had 18 bases not matched to a gene; V was cut back by 3 bases and J by 8 bases. CDR3 length: 19 residues. The CDR3 nucleotides are TGCGCCAGCAGCTCCCAGTACCAACCGGGACAGGGGGATAGTGGGGAGCTGTTTTTT. Encoded protein: CASSSQYQPGQGDSGELFF.

V usage is TRBV7-2 and J usage is TRBJ2-1, with 7 nucleotides matching TRBD2. CDR1 SGHTA and CDR2 FQGNSA come from the germline V gene. Unmatched junction bases numbered 9, after V lost 6 bases and J lost 7 bases. This CDR3 spans 14 amino acids. The CDR3 bases are TGTGCCAGCAGTGTTGGGGGGGATCGGAATGAGCAGTTCTTC. It translates to CASSVGGDRNEQFF. Filled out from reference TRBV7-2 and TRBJ2-1, the complete variable domain reads GAGVSQSPSNKVTEKGKDVELRCDPISGHTALYWYRQSLGQGLEFLIYFQGNSAPDKSGLPSDRFSAERTGGSVSTLTIQRTQQEDSAVYLCASSVGGDRNEQFFGPGTRLTVL.

The CDR3 sequence is CASSKDRDHEQFF. DNA of the CDR3: TGTGCCAGTTCGAAGGACAGGGATCATGAGCAGTTCTTC. This chain connects TRBV19 to TRBJ2-1, with TRBD1 matching 8 bases. Germline V gene sequence: CDR1 LNHDA, CDR2 SQIVND (reference sequence). V was pared by 8 bases and J by 8 bases, with 8 bases of the junction left unmatched. CDR3 length: 13 residues.

V is TRBV10-1 and J is TRBJ2-3; 8 nucleotides line up with TRBD2. Germline V gene sequence: CDR1 WNHNN, CDR2 SYGVQD (reference sequence). This CDR3 region has 16 residues. J gave up 8 bases and V 2 bases, and 12 bases lay outside the gene matches. The CDR3 sequence: CASSEGAKRGSSTQYF. In nucleotides, the CDR3 is TGCGCCAGCAGTGAGGGGGCGAAGCGGGGGAGTTCTACGCAGTATTTT.

This clone was found once. The gene calls are TRBV6-1 and TRBJ1-5; the D is unclear. Trimming pared 1 base from V and 2 bases from J, leaving 6 bases between. The CDR3 is 14 amino acids. CDR1 is MNHNS and CDR2 is SASEGT in the germline V gene. CDR3 bases: TGTGCCAGCAGTGAAGGCTATCGCAATCAGCCCCAGCATTTT. Its translation is CASSEGYRNQPQHF.

V usage is TRBV5-1 and J usage is TRBJ2-3, with D perhaps matching TRBD2 (6 bases). CDR3 length: 13 amino acids. CDR1 and CDR2 (germline): SGHRS, YFSETQ. The V and J ends lost 0 bases and 6 bases respectively, with 8 bases between them. The CDR3 spells CASSLAAGDTQYF. The CDR3, as DNA: TGCGCCAGCAGCTTGGCAGCGGGCGATACGCAGTATTTT.

The chain couples TRBV30 to TRBJ1-2; no definite D call. V was shortened by 5 bases and J by 6 bases, with 7 bases between the two germline ends. The CDR3 loop spans 10 amino acids. Germline values: CDR1 GTSNPN, CDR2 SVGIG (reference sequence). The CDR3 protein is CAWEYNGYTF. The CDR3 nucleotides read TGTGCCTGGGAATACAATGGCTACACCTTC.

Worth noting for this clone: This specimen includes other DNA sequences encoding the same CDR3. The V gene is TRBV27, the J gene TRBJ2-7; 10 nucleotides agree with TRBD1. Germline CDR1 reads MNHEY; CDR2 reads SMNVEV (reference sequence). Germline trimming cut 2 bases from V and 2 bases from J; bases unmatched to any gene: 0. CDR3 length: 14 amino acids. The chain's CDR3 is CASSLGQGAYEQYF. CDR3 in DNA: TGTGCCAGCAGTTTAGGACAGGGGGCCTACGAGCAGTACTTC.

This clone was detected only once. V and J are TRBV7-3 and TRBJ1-3, with a possible D match to TRBD1 (6 bases). V lost 3 bases and J lost 2, with 11 bases in between. The CDR3 is made up of 15 amino acids. Germline V CDR1 and CDR2: SGHTA, FQGTGA. CDR3 in amino acids: CASSFTGNAGNTIYF. Written as DNA, the CDR3 is TGTGCCAGCAGCTTTACAGGGAACGCTGGAAACACCATATATTTT.

The chain combines TRBV6-5 with TRBJ1-1; 7 bases map to TRBD1. The CDR3 extends over 14 amino acids. After removal of 7 bases from V and 0 bases from J, the junction contained 5 bases not matched to a gene. Germline CDR1 reads MNHEY; CDR2 reads SVGAGI. CDR3 bases: TGTGCCAGCATTTTGACAGGGATGAACACTGAAGCTTTCTTT. Amino acids: CASILTGMNTEAFF.

The rearrangement uses TRBV2 and TRBJ1-2; D call uncertain. CDR3 length equals 12 residues. Germline values: CDR1 SNHLY, CDR2 FYNNEI. V gave up 5 bases and J gave up 4 bases, with 8 bases separating them. The CDR3 sequence is CASSLEGYGYTF. CDR3 sequence (DNA): TGTGCCAGCAGTTTGGAGGGCTATGGCTACACCTTC.

V usage is TRBV7-2 and J usage is TRBJ2-7; 8 bases fit TRBD1. The CDR3 is 15 amino acids. Germline V gene data show CDR1 as SGHTA and CDR2 as FQGNSA. The J segment lost 7 bases and the V segment lost 2 bases, leaving 10 bases of the junction unmatched. This CDR3 reads CASSLIPDRAGEQYF. The CDR3 bases are TGTGCCAGCAGCTTAATTCCGGACAGGGCGGGGGAGCAGTACTTC.

The genes are TRBV25-1 and TRBJ1-1, with 9 bases fitting TRBD1. Trimming removed 0 bases from V and 5 bases from J; junction bases left unmatched: 4. This CDR3 is built from 15 residues. Germline loops: CDR1 MGHDK, CDR2 SYGVNS. For the CDR3, the DNA is TGTGCCAGCAGTGAATATTACAGGGGGCGGACTGAAGCTTTCTTT. It codes for CASSEYYRGRTEAFF.

The chain uses TRBV18 and TRBJ2-7, with TRBD2 as a possible D gene (5 bases). This CDR3 has 13 amino acids. Germline CDR1 is KGHSH and CDR2 is LQKENI. Trimming took off 2 bases at V and 7 bases at J, with 12 bases between the two ends. The chain's CDR3 is CASSPDRPGEQYF. CDR3 coding DNA: TGTGCCAGCTCACCAGACCGGCCGGGGGAGCAGTACTTC.

The chain combines TRBV6-5 with TRBJ1-6; 9 positions agree with TRBD1. Unmatched junction bases numbered 3, after V lost 5 bases and J lost 7 bases. This CDR3 is built from 14 residues. The germline V gene encodes CDR1 MNHEY and CDR2 SVGAGI. The CDR3 sequence is CASSPDRGNSPLHF. The DNA for the CDR3 is TGTGCCAGCAGTCCCGACAGGGGGAATTCACCCCTCCACTTT.

The V and J genes are TRBV25-1 and TRBJ2-6, with 7 bases lining up with TRBD1. The CDR3 consists of 17 residues. J gave up 2 bases and V 4 bases, and 8 bases lay outside the gene matches. Germline V gene data show CDR1 as MGHDK and CDR2 as SYGVNS. The CDR3 region is CASSGLGTAPGANVLTF. CDR3 bases: TGTGCCAGCAGTGGTTTAGGGACAGCCCCTGGGGCCAACGTCCTGACTTTC.